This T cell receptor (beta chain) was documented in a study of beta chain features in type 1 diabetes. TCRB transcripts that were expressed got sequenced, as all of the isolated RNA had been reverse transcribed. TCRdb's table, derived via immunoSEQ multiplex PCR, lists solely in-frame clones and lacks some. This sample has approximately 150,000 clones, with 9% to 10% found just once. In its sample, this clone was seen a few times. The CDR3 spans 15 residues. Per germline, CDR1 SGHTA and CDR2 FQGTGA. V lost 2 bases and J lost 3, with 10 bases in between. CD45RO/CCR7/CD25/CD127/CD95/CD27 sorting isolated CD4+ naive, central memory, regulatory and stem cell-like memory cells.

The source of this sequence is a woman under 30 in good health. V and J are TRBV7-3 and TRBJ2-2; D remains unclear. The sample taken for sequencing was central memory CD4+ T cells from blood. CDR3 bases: TGTGCCAGCAGCTTAGCGGAGATAGACACCGGGGAGCTGTTTTTT. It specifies CASSLAEIDTGELFF.